This T cell receptor (beta chain) is drawn from a study of cytotoxic CD8 clonotypes in ibrutinib-treated CLL. Trimming pared 4 bases from V and 5 bases from J, leaving 8 bases between. Germline V gene lookup returns CDR1 ENHRY and CDR2 SYGVKD. This CDR3 contains 12 residues. The method was immunoSEQ multiplex PCR; TCRdb's version includes in-frame clones alone and lacks a portion of them. The sample lists 90,000 to 95,000 clones, approximately 77% occurring once. Source: PBMCs, taken after 24 months of ibrutinib treatment. The rearrangement joins TRBV10-3 to TRBJ1-2; no definite D call. This clonotype was sampled from a human donor with chronic lymphocytic leukemia. The CDR3 sequence: CAISGQPYGYTF. CDR3 sequence (DNA): TGTGCCATCAGTGGCCAACCATATGGCTACACCTTC.